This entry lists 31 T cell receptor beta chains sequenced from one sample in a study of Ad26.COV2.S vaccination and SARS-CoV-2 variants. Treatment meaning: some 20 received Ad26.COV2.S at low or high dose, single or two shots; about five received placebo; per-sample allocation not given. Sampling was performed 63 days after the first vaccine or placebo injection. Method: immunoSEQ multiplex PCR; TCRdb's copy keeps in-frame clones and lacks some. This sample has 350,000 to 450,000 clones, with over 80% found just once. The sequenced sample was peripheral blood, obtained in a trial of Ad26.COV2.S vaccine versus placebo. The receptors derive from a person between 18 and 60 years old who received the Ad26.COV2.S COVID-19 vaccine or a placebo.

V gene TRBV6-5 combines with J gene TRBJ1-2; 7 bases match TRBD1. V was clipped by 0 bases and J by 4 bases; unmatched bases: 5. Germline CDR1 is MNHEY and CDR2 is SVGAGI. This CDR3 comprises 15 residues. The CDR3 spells CASSYSYRGGYGYTF. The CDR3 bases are TGTGCCAGCAGTTACTCATACAGGGGAGGCTATGGCTACACCTTC.

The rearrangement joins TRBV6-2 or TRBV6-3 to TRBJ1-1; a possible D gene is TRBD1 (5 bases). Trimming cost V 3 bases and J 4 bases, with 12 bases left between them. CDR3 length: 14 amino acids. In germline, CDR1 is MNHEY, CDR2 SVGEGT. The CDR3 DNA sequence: TGTGCCAGCAGTTATCGGGGGATCGGCACTGAAGCTTTCTTT. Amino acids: CASSYRGIGTEAFF.

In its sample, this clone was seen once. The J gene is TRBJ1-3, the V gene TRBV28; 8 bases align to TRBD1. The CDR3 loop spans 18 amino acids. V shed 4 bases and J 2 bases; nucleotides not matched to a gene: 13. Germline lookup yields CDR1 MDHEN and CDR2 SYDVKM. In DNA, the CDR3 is TGTGCCAGCAGTTCAGGGGGCTTAGGGGGGTTCCCTGGAAACACCATATATTTT. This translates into CASSSGGLGGFPGNTIYF.

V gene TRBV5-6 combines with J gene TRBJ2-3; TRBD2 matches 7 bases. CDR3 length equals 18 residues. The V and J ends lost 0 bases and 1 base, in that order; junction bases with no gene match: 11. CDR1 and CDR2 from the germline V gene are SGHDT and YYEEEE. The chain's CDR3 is CASSLVLGPGGGTDTQYF. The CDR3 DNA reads TGTGCCAGCAGCTTGGTTTTGGGACCTGGGGGGGGCACAGATACGCAGTATTTT.

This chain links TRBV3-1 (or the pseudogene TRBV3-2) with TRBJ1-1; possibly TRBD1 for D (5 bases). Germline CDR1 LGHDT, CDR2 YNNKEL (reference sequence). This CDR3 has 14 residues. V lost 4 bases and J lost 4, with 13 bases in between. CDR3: CASSPQGLGTEAFF. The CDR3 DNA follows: TGTGCCAGCAGCCCCCAGGGTTTGGGCACTGAAGCTTTCTTT.

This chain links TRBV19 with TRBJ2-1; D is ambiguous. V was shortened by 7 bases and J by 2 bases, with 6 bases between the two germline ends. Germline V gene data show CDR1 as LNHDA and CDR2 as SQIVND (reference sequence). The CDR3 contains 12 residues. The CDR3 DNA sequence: TGTGCCAGTAAGGCAGCCTACAATGAGCAGTTCTTC. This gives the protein CASKAAYNEQFF.

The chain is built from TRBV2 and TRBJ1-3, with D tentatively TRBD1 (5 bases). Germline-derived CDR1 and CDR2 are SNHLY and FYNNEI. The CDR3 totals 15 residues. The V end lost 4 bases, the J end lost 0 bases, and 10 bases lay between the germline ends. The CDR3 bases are TGTGCCAGCAGTGTTGAGGGGCCCTCTGGAAACACCATATATTTT. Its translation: CASSVEGPSGNTIYF.

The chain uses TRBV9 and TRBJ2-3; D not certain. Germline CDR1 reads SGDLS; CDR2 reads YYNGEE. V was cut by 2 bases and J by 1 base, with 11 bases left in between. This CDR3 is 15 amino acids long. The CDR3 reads CASSVRLEGTDTQYF. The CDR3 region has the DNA TGTGCCAGCAGCGTTAGGCTCGAGGGCACAGATACGCAGTATTTT.

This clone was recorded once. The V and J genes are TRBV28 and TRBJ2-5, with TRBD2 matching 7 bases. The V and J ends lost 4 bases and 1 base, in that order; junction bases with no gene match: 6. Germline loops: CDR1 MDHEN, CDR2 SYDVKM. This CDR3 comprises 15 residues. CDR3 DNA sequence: TGTGCCAGCAGTTCAGCGGGGAAAAGCCAAGAGACCCAGTACTTC. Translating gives CASSSAGKSQETQYF.

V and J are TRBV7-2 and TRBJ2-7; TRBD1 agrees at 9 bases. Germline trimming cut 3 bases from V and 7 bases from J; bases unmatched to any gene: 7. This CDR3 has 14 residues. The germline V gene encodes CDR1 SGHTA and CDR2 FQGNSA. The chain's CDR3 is CASSLGTGTEEQYF. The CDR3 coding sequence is TGTGCCAGCAGCTTGGGGACAGGGACGGAAGAGCAGTACTTC.

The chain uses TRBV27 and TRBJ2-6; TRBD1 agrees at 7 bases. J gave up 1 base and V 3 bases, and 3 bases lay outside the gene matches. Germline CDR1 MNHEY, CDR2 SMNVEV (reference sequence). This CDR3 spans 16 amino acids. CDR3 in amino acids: CASSLEQGSGANVLTF. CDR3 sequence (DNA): TGTGCCAGCAGTTTGGAACAGGGGTCTGGGGCCAACGTCCTGACTTTC.

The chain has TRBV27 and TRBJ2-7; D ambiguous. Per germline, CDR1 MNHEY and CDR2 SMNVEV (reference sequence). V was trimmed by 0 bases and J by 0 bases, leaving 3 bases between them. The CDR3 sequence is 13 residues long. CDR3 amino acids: CASSLSNSYEQYF. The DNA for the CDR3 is TGTGCCAGCAGTTTATCAAACTCCTACGAGCAGTACTTC.

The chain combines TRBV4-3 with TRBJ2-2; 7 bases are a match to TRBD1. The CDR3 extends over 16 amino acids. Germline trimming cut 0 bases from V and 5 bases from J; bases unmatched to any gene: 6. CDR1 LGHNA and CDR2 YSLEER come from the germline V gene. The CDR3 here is CASSQERGLRTGELFF. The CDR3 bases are TGCGCCAGCAGCCAAGAGAGGGGGCTAAGGACCGGGGAGCTGTTTTTT.

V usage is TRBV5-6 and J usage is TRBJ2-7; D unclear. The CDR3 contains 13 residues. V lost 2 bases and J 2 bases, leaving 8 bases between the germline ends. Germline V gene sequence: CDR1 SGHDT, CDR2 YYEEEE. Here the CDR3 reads CASSFLQAYEQYF. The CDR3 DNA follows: TGTGCCAGCAGCTTCCTGCAGGCCTACGAGCAGTACTTC. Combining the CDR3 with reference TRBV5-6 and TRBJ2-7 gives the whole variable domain DAGVTQSPTHLIKTRGQQVTLRCSPKSGHDTVSWYQQALGQGPQFIFQYYEEEERQRGNFPDRFSGHQFPNYSSELNVNALLLGDSALYLCASSFLQAYEQYFGPGTRLTVT.

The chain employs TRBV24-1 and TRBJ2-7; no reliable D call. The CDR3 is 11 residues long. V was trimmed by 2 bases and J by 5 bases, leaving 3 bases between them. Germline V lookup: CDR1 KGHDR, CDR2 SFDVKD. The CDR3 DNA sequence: TGTGCCACCAGTGATTGGAACGAGCAGTACTTC. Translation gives CATSDWNEQYF.

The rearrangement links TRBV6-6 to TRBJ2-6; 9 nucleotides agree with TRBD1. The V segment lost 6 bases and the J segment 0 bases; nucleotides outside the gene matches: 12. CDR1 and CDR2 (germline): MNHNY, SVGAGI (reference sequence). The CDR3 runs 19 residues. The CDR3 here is CASSRTLTGGASGANVLTF. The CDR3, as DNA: TGTGCCAGCAGCCGAACCCTGACAGGGGGAGCCTCTGGGGCCAACGTCCTGACTTTC.

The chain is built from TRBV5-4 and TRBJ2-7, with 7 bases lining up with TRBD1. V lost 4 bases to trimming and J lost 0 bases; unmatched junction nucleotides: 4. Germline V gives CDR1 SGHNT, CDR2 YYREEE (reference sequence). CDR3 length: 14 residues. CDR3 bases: TGTGCCAGCAGCCCGGGACAGAGCTCCTACGAGCAGTACTTC. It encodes CASSPGQSSYEQYF.

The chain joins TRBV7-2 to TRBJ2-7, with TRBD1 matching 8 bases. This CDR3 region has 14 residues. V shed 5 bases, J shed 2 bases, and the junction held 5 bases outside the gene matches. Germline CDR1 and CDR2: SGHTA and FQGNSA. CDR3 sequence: CASSVPTGAYEQYF. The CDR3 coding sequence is TGTGCCAGCAGCGTCCCGACAGGGGCCTACGAGCAGTACTTC.

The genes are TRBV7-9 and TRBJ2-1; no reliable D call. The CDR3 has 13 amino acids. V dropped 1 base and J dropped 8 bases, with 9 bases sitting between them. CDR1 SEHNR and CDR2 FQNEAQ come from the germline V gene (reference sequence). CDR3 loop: CASSLVWGYEQFF. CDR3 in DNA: TGTGCCAGCAGCTTAGTCTGGGGATATGAGCAGTTCTTC.

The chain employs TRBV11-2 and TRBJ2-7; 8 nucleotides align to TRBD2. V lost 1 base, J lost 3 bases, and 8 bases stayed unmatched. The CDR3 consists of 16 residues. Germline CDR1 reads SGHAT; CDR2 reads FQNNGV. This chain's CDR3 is CASSLGRGRWDYEQYF. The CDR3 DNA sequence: TGTGCCAGCAGCTTAGGTCGCGGGAGGTGGGACTACGAGCAGTACTTC.

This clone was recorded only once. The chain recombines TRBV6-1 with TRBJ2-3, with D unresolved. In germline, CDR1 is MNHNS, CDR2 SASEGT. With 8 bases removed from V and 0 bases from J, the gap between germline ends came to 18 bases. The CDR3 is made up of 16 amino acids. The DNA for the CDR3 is TGTGCCAGCCGCGAAGCCTTTAAAACCAGCACAGATACGCAGTATTTT. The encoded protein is CASREAFKTSTDTQYF.

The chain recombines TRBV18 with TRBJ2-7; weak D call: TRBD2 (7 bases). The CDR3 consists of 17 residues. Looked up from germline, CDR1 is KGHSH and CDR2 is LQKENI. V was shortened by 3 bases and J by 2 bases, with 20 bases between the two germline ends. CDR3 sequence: CASSPVGSRGGPYEQYF. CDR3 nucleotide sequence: TGTGCCAGCTCACCTGTAGGCTCGAGGGGGGGCCCCTACGAGCAGTACTTC.

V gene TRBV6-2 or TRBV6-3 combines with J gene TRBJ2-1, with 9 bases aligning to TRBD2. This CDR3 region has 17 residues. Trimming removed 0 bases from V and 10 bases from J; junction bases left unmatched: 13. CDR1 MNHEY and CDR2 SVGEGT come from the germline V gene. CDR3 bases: TGTGCCAGCAGTTACTCCAGGGGCAGCGGGGGGTCATGGGAGCAGTTCTTC. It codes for CASSYSRGSGGSWEQFF.

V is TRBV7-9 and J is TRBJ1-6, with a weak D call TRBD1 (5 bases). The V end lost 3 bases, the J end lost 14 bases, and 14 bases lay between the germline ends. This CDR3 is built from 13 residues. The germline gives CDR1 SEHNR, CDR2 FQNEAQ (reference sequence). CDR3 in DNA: TGTGCCAGCAGCTTTGTGGGGGGTGGCGCCCTCCACTTT. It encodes CASSFVGGGALHF.

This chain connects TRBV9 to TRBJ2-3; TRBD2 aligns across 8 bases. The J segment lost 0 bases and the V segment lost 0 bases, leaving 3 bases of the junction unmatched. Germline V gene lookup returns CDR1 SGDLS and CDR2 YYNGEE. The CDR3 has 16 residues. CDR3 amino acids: CASSVDQRGSTDTQYF. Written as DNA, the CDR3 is TGTGCCAGCAGCGTAGACCAGCGGGGGAGCACAGATACGCAGTATTTT. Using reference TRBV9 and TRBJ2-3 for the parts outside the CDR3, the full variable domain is DSGVTQTPKHLITATGQRVTLRCSPRSGDLSVYWYQQSLDQGLQFLIQYYNGEERAKGNILERFSAQQFPDLHSELNLSSLELGDSALYFCASSVDQRGSTDTQYFGPGTRLTVL.

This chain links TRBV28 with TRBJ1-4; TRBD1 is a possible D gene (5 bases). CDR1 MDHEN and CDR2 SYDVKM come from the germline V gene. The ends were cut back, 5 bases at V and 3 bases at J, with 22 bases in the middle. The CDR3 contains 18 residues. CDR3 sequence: CASSPSEIRERPNEKLFF. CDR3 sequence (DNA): TGTGCCAGCAGTCCCTCCGAGATCAGGGAGAGGCCTAATGAAAAACTGTTTTTT.

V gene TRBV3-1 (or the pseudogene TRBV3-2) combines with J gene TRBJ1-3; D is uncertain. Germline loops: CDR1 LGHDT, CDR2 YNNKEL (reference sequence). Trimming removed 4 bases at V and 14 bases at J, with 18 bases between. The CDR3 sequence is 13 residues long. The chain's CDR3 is CASSRRYPEILYF. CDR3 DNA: TGTGCCAGCAGCCGGCGTTATCCCGAAATTTTATATTTT.

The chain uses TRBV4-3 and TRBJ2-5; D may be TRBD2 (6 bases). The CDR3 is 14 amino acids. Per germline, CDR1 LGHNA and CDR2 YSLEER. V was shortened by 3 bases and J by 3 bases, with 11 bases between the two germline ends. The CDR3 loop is CASSQRAGKETQYF. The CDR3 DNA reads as TGCGCCAGCAGCCAGCGGGCGGGGAAAGAGACCCAGTACTTC.

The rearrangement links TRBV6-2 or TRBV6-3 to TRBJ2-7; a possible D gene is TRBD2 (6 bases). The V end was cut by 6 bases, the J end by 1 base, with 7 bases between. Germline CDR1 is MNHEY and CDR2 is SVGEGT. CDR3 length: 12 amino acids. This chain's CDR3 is CASSGTSYEQYF. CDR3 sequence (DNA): TGTGCCAGCAGCGGGACTTCCTACGAGCAGTACTTC.

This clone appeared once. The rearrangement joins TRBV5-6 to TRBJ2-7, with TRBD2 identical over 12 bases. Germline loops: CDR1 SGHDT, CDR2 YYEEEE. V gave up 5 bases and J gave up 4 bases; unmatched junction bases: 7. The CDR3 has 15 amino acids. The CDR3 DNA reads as TGTGCCAGCAGTCTCACTAGCGGGGGGAAATACGAGCAGTACTTC. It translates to CASSLTSGGKYEQYF.

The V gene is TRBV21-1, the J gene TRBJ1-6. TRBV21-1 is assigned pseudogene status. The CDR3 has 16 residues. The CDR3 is CASSSKERHPNSPLHF. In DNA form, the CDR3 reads TGTGCCAGCAGCTCAAAGGAGCGACACCCTAATTCACCCCTCCACTTT.